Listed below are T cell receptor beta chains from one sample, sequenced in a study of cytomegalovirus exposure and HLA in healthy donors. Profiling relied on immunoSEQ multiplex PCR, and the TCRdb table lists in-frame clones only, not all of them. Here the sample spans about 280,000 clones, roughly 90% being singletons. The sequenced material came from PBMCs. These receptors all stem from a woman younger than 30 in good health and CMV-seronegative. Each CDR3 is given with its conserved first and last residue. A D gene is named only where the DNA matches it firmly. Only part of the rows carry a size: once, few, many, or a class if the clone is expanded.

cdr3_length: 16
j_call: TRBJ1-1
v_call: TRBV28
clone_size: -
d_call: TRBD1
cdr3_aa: CASTFTPTGVDTEAFF
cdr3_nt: TGTGCCAGCACCTTTACCCCGACAGGGGTGGACACTGAAGCTTTCTTT

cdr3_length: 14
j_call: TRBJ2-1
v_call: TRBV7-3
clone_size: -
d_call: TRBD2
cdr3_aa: CASSLAGGPNEQFF
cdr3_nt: TGTGCCAGCAGCCTAGCGGGAGGACCAAATGAGCAGTTCTTC

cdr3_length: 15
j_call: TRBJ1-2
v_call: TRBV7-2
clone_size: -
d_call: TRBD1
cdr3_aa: CASSSVARQGGGYTF
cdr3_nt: TGTGCCAGCAGCTCCGTGGCCCGTCAGGGGGGTGGCTACACCTTC

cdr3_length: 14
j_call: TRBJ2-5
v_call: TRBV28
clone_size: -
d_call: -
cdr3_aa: CASNTQRGLETQYF
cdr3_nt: TGTGCCAGCAATACCCAGAGGGGGTTGGAGACCCAGTACTTC

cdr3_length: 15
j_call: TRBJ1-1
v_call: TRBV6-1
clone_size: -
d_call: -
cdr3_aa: CASSSTGHMNTEAFF
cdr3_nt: TGTGCCAGCAGCTCAACAGGGCACATGAACACTGAAGCTTTCTTT

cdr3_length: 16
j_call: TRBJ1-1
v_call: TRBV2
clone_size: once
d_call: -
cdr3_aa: CASSEETGGLGTEAFF
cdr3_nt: TGTGCCAGCAGTGAAGAGACTGGAGGGCTGGGCACTGAAGCTTTCTTT

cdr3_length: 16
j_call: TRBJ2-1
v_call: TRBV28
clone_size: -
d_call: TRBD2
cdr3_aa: CASSPRLAAPYNEQFF
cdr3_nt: TGTGCCAGCAGTCCTCGACTAGCGGCCCCCTACAATGAGCAGTTCTTC

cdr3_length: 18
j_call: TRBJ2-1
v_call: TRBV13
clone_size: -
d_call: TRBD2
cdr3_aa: CASSRTSGRSGSNNEQFF
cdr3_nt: TGTGCCAGCAGCCGGACTAGCGGGAGAAGTGGTTCTAACAATGAGCAGTTCTTC

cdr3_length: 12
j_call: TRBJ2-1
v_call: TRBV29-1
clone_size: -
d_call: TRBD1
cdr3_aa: CSVDRAYNEQFF
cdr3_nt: TGCAGCGTCGACAGGGCTTACAATGAGCAGTTCTTC

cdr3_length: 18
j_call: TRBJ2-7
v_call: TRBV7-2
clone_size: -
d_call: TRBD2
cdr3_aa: CASSPRTSGRLGSYEQYF
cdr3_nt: TGTGCCAGCAGCCCCCGGACTAGCGGGAGATTAGGTTCCTACGAGCAGTACTTC